The entry that follows covers one T cell receptor beta chain sequence. This clonotype was seen only once. Its cognate antigen has yet to be identified. There are no base qualities to consult, and no much larger clone falls within one base. One read alone provides weak support. The junction carries 7 bases between V and J, which are trimmed by 0 bases and 4 bases respectively. The CDR3 contains 13 residues, cysteine and phenylalanine counted. The only DNA kept is the CDR3, 39 bases in frame from the first base. The germline V gene provides CDR1 SGHRS and CDR2 YFSETQ. This specimen's treatment or condition label, per the study, means: approximately 10-day PBMC culture with coronavirus spike peptide pools or control peptides (ViraFEST assay). The ViraFEST assay, used in the study, expanded antigen-specific T cells with peptide pools and then identified the expanded clonotypes through TCR sequencing. The convalescent patients' positive SARS-CoV-2 PCR tests were from March to December 2020, which was before the Alpha, Beta and Delta variants emerged in the United States. Each well held 2.2 million or so PBMCs cultured with roughly 10 ug/ml peptide pools in IMDM containing 5% human AB serum and 9.5 to 10 IU/ml IL-2. Half of the culture medium was replaced with fresh IL-2-containing medium on days 3 and 7. Once the cells had been in culture for ten to eleven days, the EasySep CD4+ T cell isolation kit was used to isolate CD4+ T cells by negative selection. Ficoll-Paque Plus gradient centrifugation was used to isolate PBMCs from whole blood, and the isolated PBMCs were then either used fresh or cryopreserved at -140C. Each culture condition was generally run in triplicate wells.

This record comes from a study of vaccination and CD4 T cells after COVID-19 (dated by TCRdb to between 2021 and 2023). For context, the study as a whole: Every convalescent patient had a positive nasal swab PCR test for SARS-CoV-2, with mild disease in eight to ten patients and severe disease in one. The convalescent cohort comprised six males and four females, including two Hispanic individuals, seven Caucasians, two Asians and one multiracial person. Participants got two doses of the Pfizer-BioNTech BNT162b2 vaccine (n=8) or two doses of the Moderna mRNA-1273 vaccine (n=2). Post-COVID blood samples from convalescent patients were collected a median of about 100 days after diagnosis, with a range of 35 to 161 days. The time from the second vaccine dose to post-vaccine blood sampling had a median of roughly 72 days and ranged from about 13 to 250 days. Overlapping spike peptide pools from SARS-CoV-2 and from the common cold coronaviruses HCoV-NL63, HCoV-OC43 and HCoV-229E were used as culture stimuli. As controls, cultures received a CEFX viral epitope pool (the positive control), an HIV-1 Nef peptide pool (the negative control), or no peptide at all. The spike-specific CD4+ TCR repertoire was compared before and after mRNA vaccination in over nine COVID-19 convalescent patients and several infection-naive healthy vaccine recipients.

The library relied on PCR. TCR sequencing of DNA from cultured CD4+ T cells used the Oncomine TCR Beta short-read assay at the Johns Hopkins FTIC core. Genomic DNA was extracted from the cultured CD4+ T cells with the QIAamp micro DNA kit. Oncomine TCR Beta libraries from cultured CD4+ T cells were pooled using unique dual indexes and sequenced on an Illumina iSeq 100. The source study handled its data this way. Non-productive sequences were filtered out, and CDR3s that did not start with C, did not end with F or W, or were shorter than 7 amino acids were discarded. The MANAFEST web application was used to identify antigen-specific clonotypes by comparing peptide-stimulated wells against reference wells and other culture wells. Positive clones required FDR below 0.05, an odds ratio above 5, and productive frequency above 0.1% in at least two of three replicate wells. A clonotype counted as cross-reactive if it showed significant expansion both in the SARS-CoV-2 spike wells and in at least one common cold coronavirus spike condition. CDR3 homology was assessed with Levenshtein distances (stringdist) and unrooted phylogenetic trees (ape) in R version 3.6.1. TCRdb applied fastp at Q25 and MiXCR to the public reads, then kept only in-frame beta chains. Merged by CDR3 protein, the rows form single entries marked with the most common genes and DNA. TCRdb's processing, not the authors' own work, is the source of the V and J calls. A total of roughly 15,000 distinct CDR3 sequences appear in this sample, roughly 51% of them only once. Around 16% of the sample belongs to the ten largest clones.

What the work shows at the level of the full study, not this receptor alone: The number of convalescent patients in the study was relatively small, and the study did not examine early timepoints following natural infection. In convalescent patients, a median 86.3% of post-vaccine SARS-CoV-2-reactive clones were detected only after vaccination, and vaccine-specific priming was suggested by this finding. Of the vaccine-specific clones in convalescent patients, 304 of 307, or nearly all, reacted only to SARS-CoV-2 spike and did not cross-react with common cold coronaviruses. Although the median number of SARS-CoV-2-reactive clonotypes went up from some 23 after infection to more than 30 after vaccination, the increase was not significant.

The sample comprised CD4+ T cells from blood, cultured in vitro. This sequence uses TRBV5-1 and TRBJ1-2; matching of 6 bases hints at TRBD1 as the D gene. The sequence derives from a human donor who had recovered from COVID-19. CDR3 protein: CASSLDRVYGYTF. In nucleotide form, the sequence is TGCGCCAGCAGCTTGGACAGGGTCTATGGCTACACCTTC.